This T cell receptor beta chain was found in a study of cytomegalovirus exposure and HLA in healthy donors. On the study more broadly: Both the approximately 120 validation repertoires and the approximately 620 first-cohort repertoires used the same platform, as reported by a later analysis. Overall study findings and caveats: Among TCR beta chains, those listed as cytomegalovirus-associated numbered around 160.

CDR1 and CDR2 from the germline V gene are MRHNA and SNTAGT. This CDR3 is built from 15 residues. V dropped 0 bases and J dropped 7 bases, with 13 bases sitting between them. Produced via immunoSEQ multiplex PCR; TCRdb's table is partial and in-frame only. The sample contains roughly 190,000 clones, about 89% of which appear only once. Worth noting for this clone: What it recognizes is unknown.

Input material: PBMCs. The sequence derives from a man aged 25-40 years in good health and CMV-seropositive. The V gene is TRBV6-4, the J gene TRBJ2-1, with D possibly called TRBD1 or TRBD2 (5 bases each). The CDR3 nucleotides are TGTGCCAGCAGTGACTCGTATGAGGGGAGTAATGAGCAGTTCTTC. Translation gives CASSDSYEGSNEQFF.